The clone carrying this T cell receptor (beta chain) has just a few counts. Repertoires were generated with immunoSEQ multiplex PCR, while TCRdb's copy carries only in-frame clones and drops some. The sample gives 150,000 to 200,000 clones, roughly nine tenths of which show up once; 2.5% to 3.5% is in the top ten. This sample is part of a study of T cell responses to AZD1222 COVID-19 vaccine. The CDR3 consists of 14 residues. V lost 6 bases, J lost 1 base, and 12 bases lay in between. Germline V gene lookup returns CDR1 MNHEY and CDR2 SVGEGT. The J gene is TRBJ1-1, the V gene TRBV6-2 or TRBV6-3; weak D call: TRBD1 (6 bases). The clonotype was recovered from an adult in good health. Sequences were derived from peripheral blood, sampled on day 0 of AZD1222 vaccination. CDR3 loop: CASSPDRSNTEAFF. In nucleotides, the CDR3 is TGTGCCAGCAGCCCGGACAGATCGAACACTGAAGCTTTCTTT.